The 26 T cell receptor beta chains listed next were all sequenced from one sample in a study of blood T cells in healthy people across ages. A second roughly 6 to 12 cycle PCR used barcoded and J-beta primers. MiXCR, run by TCRdb on the 5' RACE reads, gives a single entry per CDR3 protein. The data hold roughly 680,000 distinct CDR3 sequences, with around 21% observed a single time. Input material: blood. The receptor source for this set is a man aged 65-85 years in good health.

This clonotype came up a few times. The chain combines TRBV4-3 with TRBJ2-3; D possibly corresponds to TRBD2 (6 bases). The V and J ends lost 0 bases and 4 bases respectively, with 14 bases between them. CDR1 LGHNA and CDR2 YSLEER come from the germline V gene. This CDR3 is built from 16 residues. CDR3 protein: CASSQDWGGNPDTQYF. In DNA form, the CDR3 reads TGCGCCAGCAGCCAAGATTGGGGCGGGAACCCAGATACGCAGTATTTT.

This clonotype has at least ten counts. The V call is TRBV12-3 or TRBV12-4, the J call TRBJ2-2; 10 bases are a match to TRBD2. Trimming took 7 bases from V and 5 from J; bases not matched to a gene: 4. CDR3 length: 14 residues. Here the CDR3 reads CASTSGSRTGELFF. DNA of the CDR3: TGTGCCAGCACTAGCGGGAGCAGAACCGGGGAGCTGTTTTTT.

This chain joins TRBV7-3 and TRBJ2-5; 12 bases agree with TRBD1. The J call could be wrong; TRBJ2-1 is a better fit for the DNA end. Germline assignment: CDR1 SGHTA and CDR2 FQGTGA. The CDR3 covers 16 residues. The CDR3 region is CASSSFPGQGANEQFF. The CDR3 DNA reads as TGTGCCAGCAGCTCCTTCCCGGGACAGGGGGCTAATGAGCAGTTCTTC.

A few counts support this clonotype. This chain joins TRBV4-1 and TRBJ2-7; 8 nucleotides match TRBD1. CDR1 and CDR2 (germline): MGHRA, YSYEKL. V lost 3 bases and J lost 2; bases outside the gene matches: 6. The CDR3 length is 15 residues. As DNA, the CDR3 is TGCGCCAGCAGCCAGGCGACAGGGGCCCCCTACGAGCAGTACTTC. Translation gives CASSQATGAPYEQYF.

V gene TRBV20-1 combines with J gene TRBJ2-3; 12 bases are shared with TRBD2. Germline V gene lookup returns CDR1 DFQATT and CDR2 SNEGSKA (reference sequence). The CDR3 runs to 15 residues. The trim removed 5 bases at V and 6 bases at J, leaving 9 bases unmatched. The DNA of the CDR3 is TGCAGTGCTGGAAAGGGACTAGCGGGCGGCGATACGCAGTATTTT. Residues: CSAGKGLAGGDTQYF.

The CDR3 nucleotides read TGTGCCAGCGGAATCGAGCGGGAGGTGAGGGAGACCCAGTACTTC. It is translated as CASGIEREVRETQYF. J is TRBJ2-5 and V is TRBV6-6; 9 bases match TRBD2. This CDR3 has 15 residues. The V segment lost 8 bases and the J segment 5 bases; nucleotides outside the gene matches: 12. The V gene's germline CDR1 is MNHNY and CDR2 SVGAGI (reference sequence).

The rearrangement joins TRBV20-1 to TRBJ2-7, with 7 bases matching TRBD2. With V trimmed by 3 bases and J by 3 bases, 8 bases remained unmatched. The germline CDR1 and CDR2 sequences are DFQATT and SNEGSKA (reference sequence). The CDR3 is 14 residues long. CDR3 bases: TGCAGTGCTAGTGCGGGAGATTCTATCTACGAGCAGTACTTC. Translated: CSASAGDSIYEQYF.

This clonotype showed up many times. The rearrangement joins TRBV7-2 to TRBJ2-5; 7 nucleotides agree with TRBD2. CDR3 length: 16 residues. J was trimmed by 4 bases and V by 4 bases; bases with no gene match: 12. From germline, CDR1 is SGHTA and CDR2 FQGNSA. The CDR3 DNA reads TGTGCCAGCAGCTCAAGGACTAGGAGCTCGTTAGAGACCCAGTACTTC. Its protein is CASSSRTRSSLETQYF. Supplemented by reference TRBV7-2 and TRBJ2-5, the full variable domain reads GAGVSQSPSNKVTEKGKDVELRCDPISGHTALYWYRQSLGQGLEFLIYFQGNSAPDKSGLPSDRFSAERTGGSVSTLTIQRTQQEDSAVYLCASSSRTRSSLETQYFGPGTRLLVL.

This clonotype was observed a handful of times. The chain joins TRBV28 to TRBJ2-3; possible D gene TRBD2, 5 bases. With 7 bases removed from V and 0 bases from J, the gap between germline ends came to 14 bases. This CDR3 has 15 residues. CDR1 is MDHEN and CDR2 is SYDVKM in the germline V gene. The CDR3 nucleotides are TGTGCCAGCACAGTAGCGCCGGCTAGCACAGATACGCAGTATTTT. Translation gives CASTVAPASTDTQYF.

The chain carries TRBV28 and TRBJ1-6, with D perhaps matching TRBD1 (5 bases). There are 14 residues in the CDR3. Trimming removed 6 bases at V and 4 bases at J, with 10 bases between. Germline loops: CDR1 MDHEN, CDR2 SYDVKM. This CDR3 reads CASRRQTYNSPLHF. The CDR3 nucleotides read TGTGCCAGCAGGAGACAGACATATAATTCACCCCTCCACTTT.

There are a few counts of this clonotype. The genes are TRBV20-1 and TRBJ1-2; a possible D gene is TRBD1 (6 bases). V gave up 5 bases and J gave up 5 bases, with 15 bases separating them. The CDR3 runs to 13 residues. The germline V gene has CDR1 DFQATT and CDR2 SNEGSKA (reference sequence). This CDR3 is CSAFQTGPYGYTF. DNA of the CDR3: TGCAGTGCTTTTCAAACAGGGCCTTATGGCTACACCTTC.

This clonotype appeared many times. V is TRBV3-1 and J is TRBJ2-5; TRBD1 matches at 7 bases. The J call is in doubt because the DNA end fits TRBJ2-7 better. The CDR3 sequence is 13 residues long. The V gene's germline CDR1 is LGHDT and CDR2 YNNKEL (reference sequence). The CDR3 DNA is TGTGCCAGCATAAGGCACAGGGGCCACGAGCAGTACTTC. Encoded protein: CASIRHRGHEQYF.

In this sample, this clonotype turned up a few times. The chain couples TRBV13 to TRBJ2-7; no firm D call. CDR3 length: 13 amino acids. Trimming pared 3 bases from V and 3 bases from J, leaving 9 bases between. Per germline, CDR1 PRHDT and CDR2 FYEKMQ (reference sequence). The CDR3 region is CASSLGRVYEQYF. CDR3 nucleotide sequence: TGTGCCAGCAGCTTGGGCAGAGTCTACGAGCAGTACTTC.

The rearrangement links TRBV29-1 to TRBJ1-5; unclear D gene. The length of the CDR3 is 13 residues. The germline V gene has CDR1 SQVTM and CDR2 ANQGSEA. With 4 bases removed from V and 5 bases from J, the gap between germline ends came to 12 bases. CDR3: CSVAWGDDQPQHF. As DNA, the CDR3 is TGCAGCGTTGCTTGGGGAGATGATCAGCCCCAGCATTTT.

This clonotype was recorded a few times. The J gene is TRBJ2-5, the V gene TRBV5-6; 7 positions match TRBD1. Germline V gives CDR1 SGHDT, CDR2 YYEEEE. The CDR3 is made up of 15 amino acids. V lost 4 bases and J lost 1; bases outside the gene matches: 7. Here the CDR3 DNA reads TGTGCCAGCAGCCCTACTAACAGGGGCCAAGAGACCCAGTACTTC. Its translation: CASSPTNRGQETQYF.

This chain connects TRBV20-1 to TRBJ2-3; 8 nucleotides align to TRBD2. Germline CDR1 DFQATT, CDR2 SNEGSKA (reference sequence). Unmatched junction bases numbered 6, after V lost 0 bases and J lost 1 base. There are 16 residues in the CDR3. CDR3 in amino acids: CSARDLRAGGTDTQYF. The CDR3 region has the DNA TGCAGTGCTAGAGATCTCCGAGCGGGAGGCACAGATACGCAGTATTTT.

The rearrangement uses TRBV5-6 and TRBJ2-3, with 9 bases aligning to TRBD2. Trimming took 3 bases from V and 2 from J; bases not matched to a gene: 7. The CDR3 spans 16 residues. The V gene's germline CDR1 is SGHDT and CDR2 YYEEEE. CDR3 nucleotides: TGTGCCAGCAGCTACAAGCGGGAGGCCGTCACAGATACGCAGTATTTT. Translating it yields CASSYKREAVTDTQYF. The complete variable domain, with remaining parts taken from reference TRBV5-6 and TRBJ2-3, reads DAGVTQSPTHLIKTRGQQVTLRCSPKSGHDTVSWYQQALGQGPQFIFQYYEEEERQRGNFPDRFSGHQFPNYSSELNVNALLLGDSALYLCASSYKREAVTDTQYFGPGTRLTVL.

The rearrangement joins TRBV29-1 to TRBJ2-5; D is undetermined. The CDR3 contains 9 residues. Germline CDR1 reads SQVTM; CDR2 reads ANQGSEA. Trimming shortened V by 3 bases and J by 6 bases, and 2 bases separated the two germline ends. The CDR3 here is CSVEQTQYF. The CDR3 nucleotides read TGCAGCGTTGAGCAGACCCAGTACTTC.

This clonotype was observed a few times. The genes are TRBV10-2 and TRBJ1-2; possible D gene TRBD1, 6 bases. Trimming left V 4 bases short and J 6 bases short, with 15 bases between. The CDR3 consists of 14 residues. Germline CDR1 and CDR2: WSHSY and SAAADI. CDR3 sequence (DNA): TGCGCCAGCAGTGTGGGGGCGCTCATTAATGGCTACACCTTC. Translating gives CASSVGALINGYTF.

V gene TRBV3-1 combines with J gene TRBJ2-5; 11 nucleotides line up with TRBD2. This CDR3 region has 17 residues. Germline loops: CDR1 LGHDT, CDR2 YNNKEL (reference sequence). V was clipped by 3 bases and J by 4 bases; unmatched bases: 10. The chain's CDR3 is CASSQLMTSGKLETQYF. The DNA of the CDR3 is TGTGCCAGCAGCCAGTTAATGACTAGCGGGAAATTAGAGACCCAGTACTTC.

The gene calls are TRBV9 and TRBJ2-7; perhaps TRBD2 as D (5 bases). Germline CDR1 reads SGDLS; CDR2 reads YYNGEE. The CDR3 is 15 residues long. The germline V and J ends were trimmed by 0 bases and 2 bases, with 12 bases remaining between them. CDR3 coding DNA: TGTGCCAGCAGCGTAGGTGGAGCGGCCGCCTACGAGCAGTACTTC. Amino acids: CASSVGGAAAYEQYF.

The chain combines TRBV5-5 with TRBJ2-5, with TRBD2 identical over 9 bases. The DNA end favors TRBJ2-7, so the J call may be wrong. The CDR3 totals 16 residues. The germline CDR1 and CDR2 sequences are SGHKS and YYEKEE (reference sequence). The chain's CDR3 is CASSPSSGIPSYEQYF. The CDR3 bases are TGTGCCAGCAGCCCCTCTAGCGGGATCCCCAGCTACGAGCAGTACTTC.

This clonotype was found many times. The genes are TRBV7-3 and TRBJ2-7, with D perhaps TRBD1 (5 bases). This CDR3 spans 13 amino acids. The germline V gene encodes CDR1 SGHTA and CDR2 FQGTGA. Trimming took 1 base from V and 4 from J, leaving 8 bases between them. CDR3 loop: CASSLKAGYEQYF. Written as DNA, the CDR3 is TGTGCCAGCAGCTTAAAAGCAGGGTACGAGCAGTACTTC.

This clonotype showed up just a few times. The J gene is TRBJ1-4, the V gene TRBV5-6, with D tentatively TRBD1 (6 bases). In germline, CDR1 is SGHDT, CDR2 YYEEEE. The V and J ends lost 4 bases and 2 bases respectively, with 12 bases between them. The CDR3 is 15 residues long. CDR3 region: CASSARGGTNEKLFF. CDR3 DNA sequence: TGTGCCAGCAGCGCCAGGGGTGGGACTAATGAAAAACTGTTTTTT.

This clonotype was seen many times. V is TRBV29-1 and J is TRBJ2-5, with D possibly matching TRBD2 (6 bases). Germline loops: CDR1 SQVTM, CDR2 ANQGSEA. The CDR3 extends over 14 amino acids. The ends were cut back, 7 bases at V and 2 bases at J, with 17 bases in the middle. CDR3 in DNA: TGCAGCGCCGGCGGGGCAACGACTCAAGAGACCCAGTACTTC. Its translation is CSAGGATTQETQYF. Drawing the rest from reference TRBV29-1 and TRBJ2-5, the complete variable domain is SAVISQKPSRDICQRGTSLTIQCQVDSQVTMMFWYRQQPGQSLTLIATANQGSEATYESGFVIDKFPISRPNLTFSTLTVSNMSPEDSSIYLCSAGGATTQETQYFGPGTRLLVL.

This clonotype has a handful of counts. The chain joins TRBV5-1 to TRBJ2-1; 7 bases are a match to TRBD1. Losses at the gene ends were 3 bases for V and 4 bases for J; bases not matched to a gene: 10. This CDR3 has 16 amino acids. Germline V gene lookup returns CDR1 SGHRS and CDR2 YFSETQ. Here the CDR3 DNA reads TGCGCCAGCAGCTACCAGACAGGGAAGGGGTACAATGAGCAGTTCTTC. Translation gives CASSYQTGKGYNEQFF.